Below, one T cell receptor beta chain is given with its context. One entry per CDR3 protein results from TCRdb running MiXCR on the PCR reads. Of fewer than 45,000 distinct CDR3 sequences in the sample, 15% to 20% were seen once. This entry belongs to a study of molecular identifiers for immune sequencing clone quantification. The specimen was naive CD8+ T cells from blood, with Jurkat cell RNA spiked in. Subset noted: FACS-sorted CD8+CD4-CCR7+CD45RA+ naive T cells. This sequence originates from a human donor in good health. Some libraries in this study had Jurkat cell RNA spiked in.

For the CDR3, the DNA is TGTGCAATACCCGGGGCTAGCGGGACGGGGGCCCGCGAGCAGTACTTC. Its protein is CAIPGASGTGAREQYF. V and J are TRBV13 and TRBJ2-7; 9 bases are a match to TRBD2. Per germline, CDR1 PRHDT and CDR2 FYEKMQ (reference sequence). The CDR3 covers 16 residues.